This T cell receptor (beta chain) was recovered during a study of lymphopenia after photon versus proton radiotherapy. The V end was cut by 5 bases, the J end by 0 bases, with 14 bases between. CDR3 length equals 15 residues. Germline CDR1 KGHSH, CDR2 LQKENI. Only in-frame clones appear in the TCRdb table, and some are missing; sequencing was by immunoSEQ multiplex PCR. Found here are 77,000 or so clones, about four fifths of them singletons; the top ten hold over 1.1%. Only one count was recorded for this clone. The chain recombines TRBV18 with TRBJ2-7; tentatively, D is TRBD2 (5 bases). This TCR was sampled from a man aged 55 to 70 with pancreatic cancer. Sequenced here: peripheral blood, sampled from a patient treated with proton-based radiotherapy. Here the CDR3 reads CASSTGSGSSYEQYF. For the CDR3, the DNA is TGTGCCAGCTCAACGGGGTCGGGTAGCTCCTACGAGCAGTACTTC.